The 17 T cell receptor beta chains below come from one sample, sequenced in a study of shared clonotypes between healthy human individuals. The repertoire was sequenced with immunoSEQ multiplex PCR; TCRdb's copy has only in-frame clones and lacks some. Counted here are some 200,000 clones, approximately 70% occurring once; the ten biggest clones make up about 9.4%. Sequenced input: memory CD4+ T cells sorted from blood. Subset given: CD45RA-negative fraction. These receptor sequences come from a man aged 30 to 39 in good health.

The V and J genes are TRBV7-2 and TRBJ1-3; no reliable D call. Trimming removed 4 bases at V and 0 bases at J, with 7 bases between. There are 14 residues in the CDR3. Germline V gene sequence: CDR1 SGHTA, CDR2 FQGNSA. The CDR3 reads CASSSVVSGNTIYF. As DNA, the CDR3 is TGTGCCAGCAGCTCCGTCGTCTCTGGAAACACCATATATTTT.

CDR3 DNA: TGTGCCAGTGGAGCGGGAAGGGGCTACGAGCAGTACTTC. This gives the protein CASGAGRGYEQYF. V is TRBV19 and J is TRBJ2-7; 7 bases map to TRBD2. The CDR3 extends over 13 amino acids. V was pared by 8 bases and J by 3 bases, with 7 bases of the junction left unmatched. Germline-derived CDR1 and CDR2 are LNHDA and SQIVND (reference sequence).

The chain uses TRBV7-2 and TRBJ2-5; D is uncertain. Germline values: CDR1 SGHTA, CDR2 FQGNSA. Trimming removed 0 bases from V and 5 bases from J, with 4 bases in between. CDR3 length: 12 residues. The CDR3 loop is CASSLALETQYF. The CDR3 coding sequence is TGTGCCAGCAGCTTAGCGCTCGAGACCCAGTACTTC.

The J gene is TRBJ2-1, the V gene TRBV28; D possibly corresponds to TRBD2 (5 bases). Trimming left V 4 bases short and J 8 bases short, with 9 bases between. Germline-derived CDR1 and CDR2 are MDHEN and SYDVKM. The CDR3 is made up of 12 amino acids. The CDR3 is CASSSSGYEQFF. The CDR3 DNA reads TGTGCCAGCAGTTCCAGCGGTTATGAGCAGTTCTTC.

In its sample, this clone was seen a few times. The chain has TRBV5-6 and TRBJ2-3; 10 nucleotides match TRBD2. CDR3 size: 17 residues. V trimming: 3 bases; J trimming: 2 bases; junction bases outside the gene matches: 9. In germline, CDR1 is SGHDT, CDR2 YYEEEE. Here the CDR3 DNA reads TGTGCCAGCAGCTACCCGGGACTAGCGTTTTCCACAGATACGCAGTATTTT. The encoded protein is CASSYPGLAFSTDTQYF.

The V call is TRBV12-5, the J call TRBJ1-2; D gene ambiguous. The V end was cut by 0 bases, the J end by 2 bases, with 28 bases between. CDR1 LGHNT and CDR2 FRNRAP come from the germline V gene. CDR3 size: 21 residues. The DNA of the CDR3 is TGTGCTAGTGGTTTGGTACCTCGTGGCGGGCTAATTGTGGATCAAAACTATGGCTACACCTTC. Translating gives CASGLVPRGGLIVDQNYGYTF.

The rearrangement joins TRBV2 to TRBJ1-5; TRBD1 might be the D (6 bases). This CDR3 has 17 residues. CDR1 is SNHLY and CDR2 is FYNNEI in the germline V gene. Trimming removed 2 bases at V and 0 bases at J, with 14 bases between. The CDR3 region is CASSETGTPNSNQPQHF. In DNA, the CDR3 is TGTGCCAGCAGTGAAACAGGGACTCCAAATAGCAATCAGCCCCAGCATTTT.

This clone has just a few counts. The rearrangement joins TRBV6-6 to TRBJ2-7; no clear D. CDR1 and CDR2 from the germline V gene are MNHNY and SVGAGI (reference sequence). V was pared by 4 bases and J by 1 base, with 14 bases between. The CDR3 has 15 residues. The CDR3 DNA is TGTGCCAGCAGTTCAGGACGGCGGTGGTCCTACGAGCAGTACTTC. Amino acid sequence: CASSSGRRWSYEQYF.

The chain combines TRBV18 with TRBJ2-1, with TRBD1 matching 8 bases. The CDR3 extends over 12 amino acids. The V gene end was trimmed by 3 bases and the J gene end by 10 bases; junction bases not matched to a gene: 2. Germline CDR1 is KGHSH and CDR2 is LQKENI. The CDR3 bases are TGTGCCAGCTCACCCCGGGACAGGGAGCAGTTCTTC. It yields the protein CASSPRDREQFF.

The J gene is TRBJ2-1, the V gene TRBV5-1; 11 bases align to TRBD2. Germline CDR1 is SGHRS and CDR2 is YFSETQ. This CDR3 is 18 amino acids long. The V segment lost 3 bases and the J segment 3 bases; nucleotides outside the gene matches: 11. CDR3 sequence reads: CASSYLGLAEVLYNEQFF. The CDR3 region has the DNA TGCGCCAGCAGCTATCTGGGACTAGCGGAGGTCCTCTACAATGAGCAGTTCTTC.

This clone was seen more than once but under ten times. The chain recombines TRBV6-5 with TRBJ2-2; D unclear. V lost 3 bases and J lost 4, with 3 bases in between. Germline values: CDR1 MNHEY, CDR2 SVGAGI. This CDR3 spans 12 amino acids. CDR3 DNA sequence: TGTGCCAGCAGTTATGTCACCGGGGAGCTGTTTTTT. It yields the protein CASSYVTGELFF.

The gene calls are TRBV10-3 and TRBJ2-1, with no clear D. With 3 bases removed from V and 16 bases from J, the gap between germline ends came to 19 bases. CDR3 length equals 13 residues. Germline CDR1 reads ENHRY; CDR2 reads SYGVKD. CDR3 sequence: CAISEGNGRMSFF. For the CDR3, the DNA is TGTGCCATCAGTGAAGGAAACGGGCGGATGAGTTTCTTC.

This clone was observed once. This chain links TRBV7-2 with TRBJ2-2; D is unresolved. The CDR3 sequence is 13 residues long. The germline V gene has CDR1 SGHTA and CDR2 FQGNSA. Trimming removed 5 bases at V and 7 bases at J, with 11 bases between. The CDR3, as DNA: TGTGCCAGCAGCCCCCGGTCGAGCGGGGAGCTGTTTTTT. Amino acid sequence: CASSPRSSGELFF.

The chain combines TRBV5-1 with TRBJ2-1, with D perhaps TRBD1 (6 bases). This CDR3 contains 14 residues. The V gene lost 0 bases and the J gene lost 8 bases, with 12 bases spanning the gap. Germline CDR1 SGHRS, CDR2 YFSETQ. CDR3 DNA: TGCGCCAGCAGCTTGGGACAGGTGGGGGATGAGCAGTTCTTC. It yields the protein CASSLGQVGDEQFF.

The V gene is TRBV7-2, the J gene TRBJ2-7; TRBD2 agrees at 10 bases. Germline loops: CDR1 SGHTA, CDR2 FQGNSA. J was trimmed by 4 bases and V by 1 base; bases with no gene match: 13. The CDR3 contains 18 residues. CDR3 in DNA: TGTGCCAGCAGCTTAGTTGGGCTAGCGGGAGCGGGGCTATACGAGCAGTACTTC. Its protein is CASSLVGLAGAGLYEQYF. Using reference TRBV7-2 and TRBJ2-7 for the parts outside the CDR3, the full variable domain is GAGVSQSPSNKVTEKGKDVELRCDPISGHTALYWYRQSLGQGLEFLIYFQGNSAPDKSGLPSDRFSAERTGGSVSTLTIQRTQQEDSAVYLCASSLVGLAGAGLYEQYFGPGTRLTVT.

The sample holds a few counts of this clone. The chain carries TRBV7-2 and TRBJ2-7; TRBD1 agrees at 8 bases. This CDR3 spans 15 amino acids. The V gene end was trimmed by 1 base and the J gene end by 3 bases; junction bases not matched to a gene: 5. Germline-derived CDR1 and CDR2 are SGHTA and FQGNSA. For the CDR3, the DNA is TGTGCCAGCAGCTTAGGGACAGGGTCTTTCTACGAGCAGTACTTC. It specifies CASSLGTGSFYEQYF.

This chain connects TRBV19 to TRBJ2-3; D gene uncertain. The V gene's germline CDR1 is LNHDA and CDR2 SQIVND (reference sequence). The V and J ends lost 3 bases and 3 bases respectively, with 13 bases between them. The CDR3 consists of 15 residues. The CDR3 region is CASSMVVGLTDTQYF. Written as DNA, the CDR3 is TGTGCCAGTAGTATGGTAGTAGGGCTAACAGATACGCAGTATTTT.